This T cell receptor (beta chain) was found in a study of vaccination effects on CD4 cells after COVID-19. Overall study: The second dose preceded post-vaccine samples by a median of 72 days.

The V gene's germline CDR1 is MGHDK and CDR2 SYGVNS. The CDR3 extends over 15 amino acids. V gave up 3 bases and J gave up 10 bases; unmatched junction bases: 11. Method: immunoSEQ multiplex PCR; TCRdb's copy keeps in-frame clones and lacks some. Of around 23,000 clones listed, 70% to 80% are singletons. Before any sequencing was done, the ViraFEST assay used viral peptide pools to expand antigen-specific CD4+ T cells. CD4+ T cells were isolated after around 10 days of culture. Participants got two doses of BNT162b2 or mRNA-1273 vaccine. PBMC cultures contained some 2.1 million cells per well, 9.5 to 10 IU/ml IL-2 and 10 ug/ml peptides. For this clone: Its target is not known.

Overall study results and limits: Substantial clonal contraction characterized both infection- and vaccine-induced clones late after vaccination.

The source material was CD4+ T cells from PBMCs cultured with HCoV-229E spike peptides, sampled after COVID-19 vaccination. The TCR sequence derives from a human donor who received a COVID-19 vaccine. The chain carries TRBV25-1 and TRBJ2-1, with 8 bases matching TRBD2. Here the CDR3 DNA reads TGTGCCAGCAGTGATCCCTCGGCGGGAGGATGGGAGCAGTTCTTC. The encoded protein is CASSDPSAGGWEQFF.